Below are 10 T cell receptor beta chains sequenced from a single sample in a study of blood T cell repertoires in COVID-19. Clones were sequenced by immunoSEQ multiplex PCR, and TCRdb holds only the in-frame ones, with some missing. The table records 150,000 to 200,000 clones, roughly nine tenths of them present only once. Sequencing was performed on peripheral blood. The receptors shown here come from a man aged 18 to 29 with acute or convalescent COVID-19.

The rearrangement links TRBV2 to TRBJ1-2; 7 bases fit TRBD1. The CDR3 runs to 14 residues. The germline V gene has CDR1 SNHLY and CDR2 FYNNEI. Germline trimming cut 4 bases from V and 8 bases from J; bases unmatched to any gene: 10. CDR3 loop: CASSGTGAAGGYTF. DNA for the CDR3: TGTGCCAGCAGTGGTACAGGGGCCGCTGGGGGCTACACCTTC.

The J gene is TRBJ1-1, the V gene TRBV15, with D hard to call. This CDR3 comprises 18 residues. Germline V gene sequence: CDR1 LNHNV, CDR2 YYDKDF (reference sequence). With 0 bases removed from V and 5 bases from J, the gap between germline ends came to 22 bases. The DNA for the CDR3 is TGTGCCACCAGCAGAGAAAGTCGGGGTCGGGCGAGGAGGACTGAAGCTTTCTTT. It is translated as CATSRESRGRARRTEAFF. The entire variable domain, with the rest obtained from reference TRBV15 and TRBJ1-1, is as follows: DAMVIQNPRYQVTQFGKPVTLSCSQTLNHNVMYWYQQKSSQAPKLLFHYYDKDFNNEADTPDNFQSRRPNTSFCFLDIRSPGLGDTAMYLCATSRESRGRARRTEAFFGQGTRLTVV.

This clone has more than one count but fewer than ten. The chain has TRBV30 and TRBJ2-7; tentatively, D is TRBD2 (5 bases). CDR3 size: 11 residues. Per germline, CDR1 GTSNPN and CDR2 SVGIG (reference sequence). The V and J ends lost 5 bases and 7 bases respectively, with 12 bases between them. In DNA, the CDR3 is TGTGCCTGGGGACCCACGGGAGAGCAGTACTTC. It translates to CAWGPTGEQYF.

The chain is built from TRBV11-2 and TRBJ2-7; possibly TRBD1 for D (5 bases). The germline V gene encodes CDR1 SGHAT and CDR2 FQNNGV. The CDR3 extends over 15 amino acids. V gave up 4 bases and J gave up 6 bases, with 19 bases separating them. The CDR3 region is CASSSPGQGSGEQYF. The CDR3 bases are TGTGCCAGCAGCTCCCCAGGGCAGGGATCTGGCGAGCAGTACTTC. Full variable domain (remainder filled in from reference TRBV11-2 and TRBJ2-7): EAGVAQSPRYKIIEKRQSVAFWCNPISGHATLYWYQQILGQGPKLLIQFQNNGVVDDSQLPKDRFSAERLKGVDSTLKIQPAKLEDSAVYLCASSSPGQGSGEQYFGPGTRLTVT.

This clone has only one observation. J is TRBJ1-3 and V is TRBV10-3; D unclear. The CDR3 is 15 residues long. Germline V gene lookup returns CDR1 ENHRY and CDR2 SYGVKD. Trimming took off 7 bases at V and 0 bases at J, with 13 bases between the two ends. DNA for the CDR3: TGTGCCATCAAAATGCGGGAGAGCTCTGGAAACACCATATATTTT. This codes for CAIKMRESSGNTIYF.

V usage is TRBV9 and J usage is TRBJ2-5; D may be TRBD2 (6 bases). The V gene's germline CDR1 is SGDLS and CDR2 YYNGEE. This CDR3 region has 14 residues. Trimming removed 4 bases from V and 5 bases from J, with 15 bases in between. This CDR3 is CASSRGGSGETQYF. The CDR3 coding sequence is TGTGCCAGCAGCCGTGGGGGGTCTGGGGAGACCCAGTACTTC.

This clone was counted between two and nine times. This chain joins TRBV7-2 and TRBJ1-1, with D unresolved. This CDR3 contains 13 residues. Germline V gene lookup returns CDR1 SGHTA and CDR2 FQGNSA. V shed 3 bases and J shed 0 bases, with 5 bases lying between them. CDR3 coding DNA: TGTGCCAGCAGCTTTACAATGAACACTGAAGCTTTCTTT. Its protein is CASSFTMNTEAFF.

The chain joins TRBV9 to TRBJ1-5; no reliable D call. V lost 6 bases, J lost 2 bases, and 15 bases lay in between. The CDR3 is 15 amino acids. Germline CDR1 and CDR2: SGDLS and YYNGEE. For the CDR3, the DNA is TGTGCCAGCAACCGCGATGGGCGAGGCAATCAGCCCCAGCATTTT. As protein: CASNRDGRGNQPQHF.

The chain recombines TRBV4-1 with TRBJ1-2; the D gene is possibly TRBD1 (5 bases). V was trimmed by 0 bases and J by 3 bases, leaving 5 bases between them. Germline assignment: CDR1 MGHRA and CDR2 YSYEKL. The CDR3 sequence is 13 residues long. The CDR3 DNA sequence: TGCGCCAGCAGCCAAGACAGGGACTATGGCTACACCTTC. It yields the protein CASSQDRDYGYTF.

This sequence joins TRBV11-2 and TRBJ2-5, with a weak D call TRBD1 (5 bases). Trimming shortened V by 5 bases and J by 3 bases, and 22 bases separated the two germline ends. CDR3 size: 17 residues. Germline CDR1 is SGHAT and CDR2 is FQNNGV. The CDR3: CASSLDWLGHQKETQYF. CDR3 sequence (DNA): TGTGCCAGCAGCCTTGATTGGTTAGGACACCAAAAAGAGACCCAGTACTTC.